This T cell receptor (beta chain) was retrieved from a study of blood T cells in healthy people across ages. The CDR3 is made up of 13 amino acids. CDR1 and CDR2 (germline): DFQATT, SNEGSKA (reference sequence). PCR was performed a second time for roughly 7 to 11 cycles using a sample-barcoded 5' primer and a J-beta primer mix. TCRdb re-called the 5' RACE reads with MiXCR, one entry per CDR3 protein. The sample carries over 1,500,000 distinct CDR3 sequences, about two fifths recorded once. Notes on the study in general: Strong correlation was found linking TCR beta diversity to naive T cell percentage.

This clonotype was recorded only once. Its antigen remains unknown. A read error may produce the germline difference seen at one junction end. This sequence originates from a human donor in good health. The rearrangement joins TRBV20-1 to TRBJ1-2; 7 positions match TRBD1. The sample was blood. The CDR3 reads CSAGGQSNYGCTF. The CDR3 bases are TGCAGTGCTGGGGGACAGTCTAACTATGGCTGCACCTTC.